These 15 T cell receptor beta chains came from one sample sequenced in a study of CD4 T cells in relation to SARS-CoV-2 and coronaviruses. Libraries were prepared by immunoSEQ multiplex PCR; TCRdb keeps only in-frame clonotypes and omits some of them. The sample has 50,000 to 70,000 clones, about 92% seen once; the top ten hold approximately 0.37%. The sample consisted of naive CD4+ T cells from PBMCs. Sample subset: naive CD4+ T cells isolated by negative enrichment. Receptor source: an adult with COVID-19.

The gene calls are TRBV2 and TRBJ2-5; the D gene could be TRBD1 or TRBD2 (5 bases each). The V gene's germline CDR1 is SNHLY and CDR2 FYNNEI. CDR3 length: 14 residues. The germline V and J ends were trimmed by 3 bases and 2 bases, with 10 bases remaining between them. In nucleotides, the CDR3 is TGTGCCAGCAGTGATACGGGGCAGCAAGAGACCCAGTACTTC. Translating it yields CASSDTGQQETQYF.

This chain connects TRBV7-2 to TRBJ2-7; D is ambiguous. CDR3 size: 16 residues. V was clipped by 5 bases and J by 0 bases, with 17 bases between them. From germline, CDR1 is SGHTA and CDR2 FQGNSA. The CDR3 sequence is CASSPLDGYPSYEQYF. In DNA, the CDR3 is TGTGCCAGCAGCCCCCTTGACGGATATCCCTCCTACGAGCAGTACTTC.

The chain uses TRBV28 and TRBJ1-6; D not resolved. The CDR3 has 14 residues. Trimming removed 8 bases at V and 8 bases at J, with 16 bases between. Germline lookup yields CDR1 MDHEN and CDR2 SYDVKM. CDR3 protein: CASGSTGWHSPLHF. The CDR3 nucleotides are TGTGCCAGCGGATCGACTGGGTGGCATTCACCCCTCCACTTT.

This clone was observed a single time. V gene TRBV19 combines with J gene TRBJ2-3; no definite D call. V lost 9 bases, J lost 0 bases, and 4 bases lay in between. This CDR3 is built from 11 residues. Germline assignment: CDR1 LNHDA and CDR2 SQIVND (reference sequence). CDR3 amino acids: CASGSTDTQYF. CDR3 coding DNA: TGTGCCAGCGGGAGCACAGATACGCAGTATTTT.

The V call is TRBV6-5, the J call TRBJ2-3; 8 positions match TRBD1. CDR3 size: 14 residues. V trimming: 7 bases; J trimming: 2 bases; junction bases outside the gene matches: 5. CDR1 and CDR2 (germline): MNHEY, SVGAGI. The CDR3, as DNA: TGTGCCAGCACAAGGACAGGGCACACAGATACGCAGTATTTT. Its translation: CASTRTGHTDTQYF.

The chain employs TRBV23-1 and TRBJ2-4; 8 bases align to TRBD1. TRBV23-1 is reported as an ORF; its role is uncertain. The CDR3 spans 18 residues. V lost 7 bases, J lost 0 bases, and 14 bases stayed unmatched. The DNA for the CDR3 is TGCGCCAGCATTCTCAGACAGGGGTCTACTCTAGCCAAAAACATTCAGTACTTC. Translation gives CASILRQGSTLAKNIQYF.

This chain connects TRBV11-2 to TRBJ1-1; D is perhaps TRBD1 (5 bases). CDR1 and CDR2 from the germline V gene are SGHAT and FQNNGV. The CDR3 extends over 14 amino acids. The germline V and J ends were trimmed by 0 bases and 4 bases, with 9 bases remaining between them. The CDR3 DNA is TGTGCCAGCAGCTTAGAACGGGGGAGCACTGAAGCTTTCTTT. It codes for CASSLERGSTEAFF.

The J gene is TRBJ2-1, the V gene TRBV19; 14 bases are shared with TRBD2. The CDR3 runs to 14 residues. Germline trimming cut 7 bases from V and 8 bases from J; bases unmatched to any gene: 4. Per the germline V gene, CDR1 is LNHDA and CDR2 is SQIVND (reference sequence). The CDR3 spells CASTGTSGSYEQFF. DNA of the CDR3: TGTGCCAGTACCGGGACTAGCGGGAGCTATGAGCAGTTCTTC.

CDR3 nucleotides: TGTGCCAGCAGCGCCACCTCGGGACTAGTAAAAGAGACCCAGTACTTC. It yields the protein CASSATSGLVKETQYF. The rearrangement joins TRBV9 to TRBJ2-5; 8 nucleotides line up with TRBD2. The CDR3 is 16 residues long. The germline gives CDR1 SGDLS, CDR2 YYNGEE. V shed 3 bases and J 3 bases; nucleotides not matched to a gene: 10.

The chain links TRBV19 to TRBJ2-1; D assignment may be TRBD1 or TRBD2 (5 bases each). This CDR3 has 14 residues. Trimming took 5 bases from V and 5 from J, leaving 13 bases between them. Germline CDR1 is LNHDA and CDR2 is SQIVND (reference sequence). CDR3 nucleotide sequence: TGTGCCAGTAGTGTCCAGGGACGGAACAATGAGCAGTTCTTC. Amino acids: CASSVQGRNNEQFF.

V is TRBV5-3 and J is TRBJ1-4; 7 nucleotides match TRBD1. TRBV5-3 counts as an open reading frame of uncertain function. The CDR3 sequence is 16 residues long. V trimming: 5 bases; J trimming: 1 base; junction bases outside the gene matches: 8. The CDR3 sequence is CARSNRDRETNEKLFF. The CDR3 nucleotides read TGTGCCAGAAGTAACCGGGACAGAGAAACTAATGAAAAACTGTTTTTT.

The chain's CDR3 is CASSLVRGQPQHF. The CDR3 DNA follows: TGTGCCAGCAGCTTAGTTAGGGGCCAGCCCCAGCATTTT. The rearrangement links TRBV7-6 to TRBJ1-5; a possible D gene is TRBD1 (5 bases). The CDR3 length is 13 residues. Looked up from germline, CDR1 is SGHVS and CDR2 is FNYEAQ. Trimming left V 1 base short and J 7 bases short, with 8 bases between. Looking up the rest from reference TRBV7-6 and TRBJ1-5 gives the full variable domain: GAGVSQSPRYKVTKRGQDVALRCDPISGHVSLYWYRQALGQGPEFLTYFNYEAQQDKSGLPNDRFSAERPEGSISTLTIQRTEQRDSAMYRCASSLVRGQPQHFGDGTRLSIL.

The J gene is TRBJ2-2, the V gene TRBV7-2; 9 bases agree with TRBD2. Germline V lookup: CDR1 SGHTA, CDR2 FQGNSA. V trimming: 2 bases; J trimming: 6 bases; junction bases outside the gene matches: 7. The CDR3 has 16 amino acids. The chain's CDR3 is CASSLLVAGAPGELFF. The DNA for the CDR3 is TGTGCCAGCAGCTTATTGGTAGCGGGAGCCCCCGGGGAGCTGTTTTTT.

This chain joins TRBV5-4 and TRBJ1-2; 7 bases map to TRBD1. Germline CDR1 and CDR2: SGHNT and YYREEE (reference sequence). There are 16 residues in the CDR3. V lost 0 bases and J lost 0; bases outside the gene matches: 5. The DNA for the CDR3 is TGTGCCAGCAGCTTGGGGCGTGGGACAGCTAACTATGGCTACACCTTC. This translates into CASSLGRGTANYGYTF.

This clone has only one observation. V is TRBV24-1 and J is TRBJ2-1, with TRBD2 matching 11 bases. Germline V CDR1 and CDR2: KGHDR, SFDVKD. There are 20 residues in the CDR3. With 4 bases clipped from V and 4 bases from J, the junction kept 17 bases outside the gene matches. The CDR3 region has the DNA TGTGCCACCAGTGACCCCGGGACATCTCGACTAGCGGGACCTTACAATGAGCAGTTCTTC. This codes for CATSDPGTSRLAGPYNEQFF.